This T cell receptor beta chain is drawn from a study of blood T cell repertoires in COVID-19. In the source study's methods: From reference gene primer amplification, estimates of nucleated cell counts were derived. Produced via immunoSEQ multiplex PCR; TCRdb's table is partial and in-frame only. The V and J calls and the clone size are those of that table, but D and trimming were determined from the DNA. The sample includes under 95,000 clones, roughly 84% of them seen just once. Germline values: CDR1 SQVTM, CDR2 ANQGSEA. Trimming took off 1 base at V and 1 base at J, with 17 bases between the two ends. The CDR3 spans 17 residues. This clone occurred once.

J is TRBJ2-1 and V is TRBV29-1, with a tentative D call TRBD2 (6 bases). The receptor comes from an elderly woman with COVID-19, enrolled during active disease. Input material: peripheral blood. DNA of the CDR3: TGCAGCGTTGAAGGTGTGTACGGGGGTCGGTCCTACAATGAGCAGTTCTTC. This gives the protein CSVEGVYGGRSYNEQFF.